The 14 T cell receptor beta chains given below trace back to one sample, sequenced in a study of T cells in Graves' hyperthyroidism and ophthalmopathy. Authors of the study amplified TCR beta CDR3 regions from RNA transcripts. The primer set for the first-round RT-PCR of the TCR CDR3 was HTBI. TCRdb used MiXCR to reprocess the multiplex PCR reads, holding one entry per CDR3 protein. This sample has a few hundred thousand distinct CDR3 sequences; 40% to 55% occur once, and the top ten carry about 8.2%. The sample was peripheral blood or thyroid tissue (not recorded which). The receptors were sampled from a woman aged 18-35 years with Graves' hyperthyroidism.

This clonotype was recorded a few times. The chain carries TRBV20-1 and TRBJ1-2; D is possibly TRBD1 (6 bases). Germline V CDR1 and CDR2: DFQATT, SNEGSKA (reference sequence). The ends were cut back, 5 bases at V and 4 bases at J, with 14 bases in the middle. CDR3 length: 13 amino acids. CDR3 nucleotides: TGCAGTGCTCCGCACAGGGAGGGCTATGGCTACACCTTC. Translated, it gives CSAPHREGYGYTF.

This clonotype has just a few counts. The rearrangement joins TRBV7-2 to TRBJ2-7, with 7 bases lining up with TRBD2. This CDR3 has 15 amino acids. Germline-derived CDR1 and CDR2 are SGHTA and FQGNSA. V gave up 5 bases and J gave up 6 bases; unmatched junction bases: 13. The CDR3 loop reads CASSQDEVGGTEQYF. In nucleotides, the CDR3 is TGTGCCAGCAGCCAAGACGAGGTCGGGGGGACCGAGCAGTACTTC.

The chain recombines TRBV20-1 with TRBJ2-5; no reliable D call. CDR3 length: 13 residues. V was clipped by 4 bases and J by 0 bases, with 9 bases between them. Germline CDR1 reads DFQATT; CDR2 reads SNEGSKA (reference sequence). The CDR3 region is CSAKGANQETQYF. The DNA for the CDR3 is TGCAGTGCTAAGGGCGCTAACCAAGAGACCCAGTACTTC.

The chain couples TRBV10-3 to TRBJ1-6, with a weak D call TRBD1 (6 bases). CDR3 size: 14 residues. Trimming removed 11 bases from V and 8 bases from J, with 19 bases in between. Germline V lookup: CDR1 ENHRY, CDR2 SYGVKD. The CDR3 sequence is CAGSYSGVDSPLHF. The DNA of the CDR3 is TGTGCCGGCAGTTACTCAGGGGTAGATTCACCCCTCCACTTT.

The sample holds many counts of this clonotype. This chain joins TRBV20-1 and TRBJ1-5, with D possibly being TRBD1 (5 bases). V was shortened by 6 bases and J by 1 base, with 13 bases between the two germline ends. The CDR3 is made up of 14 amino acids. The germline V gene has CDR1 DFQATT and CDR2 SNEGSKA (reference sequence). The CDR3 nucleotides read TGCAGTGCAAGCGAGGGGCGAAGCAATCAGCCCCAGCATTTT. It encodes CSASEGRSNQPQHF.

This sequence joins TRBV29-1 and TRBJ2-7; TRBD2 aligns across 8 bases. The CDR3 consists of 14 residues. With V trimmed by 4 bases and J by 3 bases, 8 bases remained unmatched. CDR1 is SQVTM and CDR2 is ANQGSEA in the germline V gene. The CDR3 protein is CSVGGNSGSYEQYF. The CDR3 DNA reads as TGCAGCGTTGGAGGGAACAGCGGGAGCTACGAGCAGTACTTC.

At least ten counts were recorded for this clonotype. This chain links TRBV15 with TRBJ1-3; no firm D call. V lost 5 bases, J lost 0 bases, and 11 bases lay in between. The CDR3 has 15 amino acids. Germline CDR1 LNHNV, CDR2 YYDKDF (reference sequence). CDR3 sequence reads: CATSAQQNSGNTIYF. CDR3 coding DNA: TGTGCCACCAGCGCCCAACAGAACTCTGGAAACACCATATATTTT.

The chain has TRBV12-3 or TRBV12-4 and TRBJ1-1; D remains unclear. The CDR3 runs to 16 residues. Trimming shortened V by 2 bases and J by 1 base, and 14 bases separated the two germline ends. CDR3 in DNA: TGTGCCAGCAGTTTAAAAAGCTGGCAGAGGAACACTGAAGCTTTCTTT. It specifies CASSLKSWQRNTEAFF.

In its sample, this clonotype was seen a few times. CDR3 bases: TGTGCCGGTTGGGGGCGGGAAAAACTGTTTTTT. It is translated as CAGWGREKLFF. The chain employs TRBV2 and TRBJ1-4; maybe TRBD1 (6 bases). Per germline, CDR1 SNHLY and CDR2 FYNNEI. The CDR3 loop spans 11 amino acids. Trimming took off 11 bases at V and 8 bases at J, with 12 bases between the two ends.

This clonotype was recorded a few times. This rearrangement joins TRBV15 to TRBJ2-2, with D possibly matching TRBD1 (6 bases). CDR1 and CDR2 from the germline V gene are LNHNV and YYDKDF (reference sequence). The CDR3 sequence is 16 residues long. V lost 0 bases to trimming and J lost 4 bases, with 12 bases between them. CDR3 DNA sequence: TGTGCCACCAGCAGAGATCCCCCAGGGGCCACCGGGGAGCTGTTTTTT. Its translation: CATSRDPPGATGELFF.

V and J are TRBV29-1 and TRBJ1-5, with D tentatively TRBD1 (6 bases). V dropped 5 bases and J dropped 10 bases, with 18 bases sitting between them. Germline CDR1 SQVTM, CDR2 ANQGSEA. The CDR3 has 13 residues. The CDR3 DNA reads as TGCAGCGTTAGACAGGCCCACTCCGGACCCCAGCATTTT. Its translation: CSVRQAHSGPQHF. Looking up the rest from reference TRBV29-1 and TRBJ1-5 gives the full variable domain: SAVISQKPSRDICQRGTSLTIQCQVDSQVTMMFWYRQQPGQSLTLIATANQGSEATYESGFVIDKFPISRPNLTFSTLTVSNMSPEDSSIYLCSVRQAHSGPQHFGDGTRLSIL.

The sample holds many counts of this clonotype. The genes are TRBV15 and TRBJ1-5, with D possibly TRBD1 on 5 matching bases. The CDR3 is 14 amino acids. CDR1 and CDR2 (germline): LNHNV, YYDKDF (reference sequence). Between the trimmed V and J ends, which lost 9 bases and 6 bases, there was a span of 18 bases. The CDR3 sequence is CATGPGRESQPQHF. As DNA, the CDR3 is TGTGCCACAGGACCAGGCAGGGAAAGTCAGCCCCAGCATTTT.

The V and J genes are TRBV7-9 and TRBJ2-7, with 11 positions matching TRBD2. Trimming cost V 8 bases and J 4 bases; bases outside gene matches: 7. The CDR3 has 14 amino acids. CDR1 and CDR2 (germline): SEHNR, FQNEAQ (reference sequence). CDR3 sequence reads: CASVTGTSGYEQYF. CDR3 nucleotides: TGTGCCAGCGTAACCGGGACTAGCGGTTACGAGCAGTACTTC.

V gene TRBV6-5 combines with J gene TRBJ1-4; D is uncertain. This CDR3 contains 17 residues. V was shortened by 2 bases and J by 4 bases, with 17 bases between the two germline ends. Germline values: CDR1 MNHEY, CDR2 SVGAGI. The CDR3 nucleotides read TGTGCCAGCAGTTACCATAACAGCGGGCAGCTTAATGAAAAACTGTTTTTT. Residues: CASSYHNSGQLNEKLFF.